The 26 T cell receptor beta chains presented below share a single source sample, sequenced in a study of blood T cell repertoires in COVID-19. Using immunoSEQ multiplex PCR, the repertoire was profiled, and TCRdb retains in-frame clones only, with some absent. Of over 200,000 clones in the sample, approximately 85% were seen once. Material: peripheral blood. The source of these receptors is a woman between 45 and 60 years old with active or convalescent COVID-19.

This clone was found once. The chain combines TRBV5-1 with TRBJ2-7; 13 bases match TRBD2. Germline V gene sequence: CDR1 SGHRS, CDR2 YFSETQ. This CDR3 has 16 residues. J gave up 1 base and V 0 bases, and 1 base lay outside the gene matches. CDR3 amino acids: CASSLATSGGSYEQYF. CDR3 DNA: TGCGCCAGCAGCTTGGCGACTAGCGGGGGGTCCTACGAGCAGTACTTC. The full variable domain, its missing parts supplied by reference TRBV5-1 and TRBJ2-7, is KAGVTQTPRYLIKTRGQQVTLSCSPISGHRSVSWYQQTPGQGLQFLFEYFSETQRNKGNFPGRFSGRQFSNSRSEMNVSTLELGDSALYLCASSLATSGGSYEQYFGPGTRLTVT.

This clone was observed a few times. V is TRBV12-3 or TRBV12-4 and J is TRBJ1-2; D not resolved. CDR3 length equals 12 residues. Trimming removed 2 bases at V and 7 bases at J, with 8 bases between. Here the CDR3 reads CASSLRLAGYTF. CDR3 DNA sequence: TGTGCCAGCAGTTTAAGGTTAGCTGGCTACACCTTC.

This rearrangement joins TRBV4-1 to TRBJ2-1, with D possibly TRBD2 on 7 matching bases. CDR1 is MGHRA, CDR2 YSYEKL, per germline. The V gene lost 4 bases and the J gene lost 6 bases, with 19 bases spanning the gap. The CDR3 consists of 16 residues. CDR3 sequence reads: CASSPFGRGSGNEQFF. CDR3 in DNA: TGCGCCAGCAGCCCTTTTGGGAGGGGGTCCGGCAATGAGCAGTTCTTC.

The genes are TRBV6-2 or TRBV6-3 and TRBJ1-1; 7 bases match TRBD1. Germline V gene sequence: CDR1 MNHEY, CDR2 SVGEGT. This CDR3 is 13 amino acids long. The V gene end was trimmed by 6 bases and the J gene end by 1 base; junction bases not matched to a gene: 2. The chain's CDR3 is CASSRTGNTEAFF. The DNA for the CDR3 is TGTGCCAGCAGCCGGACAGGGAACACTGAAGCTTTCTTT.

This chain connects TRBV3-1 (or the pseudogene TRBV3-2) to TRBJ2-3, with 15 bases lining up with TRBD2. The germline V gene encodes CDR1 LGHDT and CDR2 YNNKEL (reference sequence). J lost 4 bases, V lost 8 bases, and 7 bases had no gene match. This CDR3 is 16 amino acids long. CDR3 in amino acids: CASSWGLAGGADTQYF. CDR3 coding DNA: TGTGCCAGCTCCTGGGGACTAGCGGGGGGAGCAGATACGCAGTATTTT.

This rearrangement joins TRBV5-1 to TRBJ1-5; a possible D gene is TRBD1 (6 bases). Trimming took off 3 bases at V and 1 base at J, with 8 bases between the two ends. The CDR3 has 14 residues. The germline V gene encodes CDR1 SGHRS and CDR2 YFSETQ. The CDR3 protein is CASSSGGSNQPQHF. The DNA of the CDR3 is TGCGCCAGCAGCTCGGGGGGCAGCAATCAGCCCCAGCATTTT.

This chain links TRBV5-4 with TRBJ2-7, with D possibly matching TRBD2 (6 bases). Germline V lookup: CDR1 SGHNT, CDR2 YYREEE (reference sequence). This CDR3 is built from 14 residues. Between the trimmed V and J ends, which lost 2 bases and 0 bases, there was a span of 9 bases. The CDR3 is CASSFLGGSYEQYF. The CDR3, as DNA: TGTGCCAGCAGCTTCTTGGGGGGCTCCTACGAGCAGTACTTC.

The rearrangement uses TRBV10-3 and TRBJ2-1, with TRBD2 identical over 13 bases. CDR3 size: 14 residues. V lost 6 bases and J lost 5; bases outside the gene matches: 1. Germline loops: CDR1 ENHRY, CDR2 SYGVKD. CDR3 in amino acids: CAIRGLAGHNEQFF. The CDR3 nucleotides read TGTGCCATCAGGGGACTAGCGGGACACAATGAGCAGTTCTTC.

The sample holds a few counts of this clone. The genes are TRBV5-1 and TRBJ1-3; D may be TRBD1 (6 bases). Trimming removed 2 bases from V and 0 bases from J, with 12 bases in between. This CDR3 is built from 16 residues. Germline V gene lookup returns CDR1 SGHRS and CDR2 YFSETQ. The CDR3 protein is CASSLSGHNSGNTIYF. The DNA for the CDR3 is TGCGCCAGCAGCTTATCGGGACACAACTCTGGAAACACCATATATTTT.

The genes are TRBV2 and TRBJ2-3; a possible D gene is TRBD2 (6 bases). Germline-derived CDR1 and CDR2 are SNHLY and FYNNEI. Trimming pared 7 bases from V and 1 base from J, leaving 12 bases between. The CDR3 totals 14 residues. The CDR3, as DNA: TGTGCCAGCAACGGGGCGGGACGCACAGATACGCAGTATTTT. Encoded protein: CASNGAGRTDTQYF. Filled out from reference TRBV2 and TRBJ2-3, the complete variable domain reads EPEVTQTPSHQVTQMGQEVILRCVPISNHLYFYWYRQILGQKVEFLVSFYNNEISEKSEIFDDQFSVERPDGSNFTLKIRSTKLEDSAMYFCASNGAGRTDTQYFGPGTRLTVL.

The chain couples TRBV10-2 to TRBJ2-7, with D perhaps matching TRBD2 (5 bases). Germline V CDR1 and CDR2: WSHSY, SAAADI. V lost 4 bases and J 0 bases, leaving 19 bases between the germline ends. The CDR3 covers 17 residues. CDR3 protein: CASSGAVSARLSYEQYF. DNA for the CDR3: TGCGCCAGCAGTGGGGCCGTTAGCGCGCGGCTCTCCTACGAGCAGTACTTC.

The chain uses TRBV3-1 (or the pseudogene TRBV3-2) and TRBJ1-5; D gene uncertain. The CDR3 is 13 residues long. The germline gives CDR1 LGHDT, CDR2 YNNKEL (reference sequence). Trimming cost V 2 bases and J 7 bases, with 9 bases left between them. In nucleotides, the CDR3 is TGTGCCAGCAGCCAATTGCATGAGCAGCCCCAGCATTTT. As protein: CASSQLHEQPQHF.

The chain is built from TRBV5-4 and TRBJ2-7, with D maybe TRBD1 (5 bases). Germline V gene data show CDR1 as SGHNT and CDR2 as YYREEE (reference sequence). The V and J ends lost 4 bases and 5 bases respectively, with 22 bases between them. The CDR3 length is 16 residues. The CDR3 region is CASSPKLAGPRDEQYF. In DNA form, the CDR3 reads TGTGCCAGCAGCCCAAAACTGGCAGGGCCCCGGGACGAGCAGTACTTC.

The sample holds a few counts of this clone. The chain employs TRBV3-1 (or the pseudogene TRBV3-2) and TRBJ1-6; no clear D gene. This CDR3 has 15 amino acids. Germline assignment: CDR1 LGHDT and CDR2 YNNKEL (reference sequence). V dropped 3 bases and J dropped 0 bases, with 6 bases sitting between them. The CDR3 region is CASSHPSSYNSPLHF. Here the CDR3 DNA reads TGTGCCAGCAGCCATCCGAGCTCCTATAATTCACCCCTCCACTTT.

The J gene is TRBJ2-3, the V gene TRBV6-1, with 11 nucleotides matching TRBD1. The germline V gene encodes CDR1 MNHNS and CDR2 SASEGT. The CDR3 runs to 16 residues. With 4 bases clipped from V and 1 base from J, the junction kept 4 bases outside the gene matches. This CDR3 is CASSGGQGAGTDTQYF. The CDR3 nucleotides are TGTGCCAGCAGTGGTGGACAGGGGGCTGGCACAGATACGCAGTATTTT.

The chain uses TRBV29-1 and TRBJ2-3; perhaps TRBD1 as D (5 bases). Trimming took 3 bases from V and 4 from J, leaving 11 bases between them. Germline loops: CDR1 SQVTM, CDR2 ANQGSEA. This CDR3 contains 13 residues. For the CDR3, the DNA is TGCAGCGTTGATCAAGGGGTACCAGATACGCAGTATTTT. This gives the protein CSVDQGVPDTQYF.

The CDR3 DNA is TGTGCCAGCAGTGAACTAGGCGCTGAGGCCAACGTCCTGACTTTC. As protein: CASSELGAEANVLTF. This chain links TRBV2 with TRBJ2-6; D gene ambiguous. The germline CDR1 and CDR2 sequences are SNHLY and FYNNEI. Deletions cut 2 bases from V and 6 bases from J, with 11 bases between. The CDR3 is 15 amino acids.

The V and J genes are TRBV7-9 and TRBJ1-3, with 9 bases that match TRBD1. This CDR3 is built from 13 residues. J gave up 8 bases and V 6 bases, and 5 bases lay outside the gene matches. Per the germline V gene, CDR1 is SEHNR and CDR2 is FQNEAQ (reference sequence). The CDR3 region is CASSGQGMDTIYF. The CDR3 DNA sequence: TGTGCCAGCAGTGGACAGGGGATGGACACCATATATTTT.

Only one count was recorded for this clone. The chain links TRBV5-1 to TRBJ1-1, with D possibly TRBD1 on 6 matching bases. V dropped 4 bases and J dropped 4 bases, with 17 bases sitting between them. The CDR3 spans 15 residues. CDR1 SGHRS and CDR2 YFSETQ come from the germline V gene. The CDR3 DNA is TGCGCCAGCAGCCCCGCCGGGGGGCAGGGCACTGAAGCTTTCTTT. This translates into CASSPAGGQGTEAFF.

The CDR3 DNA reads TGTGCCAGCAGTGCACTAGCGGGAGACACCGGGGAGCTGTTTTTT. Its translation: CASSALAGDTGELFF. The J gene is TRBJ2-2, the V gene TRBV2; 11 bases align to TRBD2. Losses at the gene ends were 4 bases for V and 3 bases for J; bases not matched to a gene: 1. The CDR3 length is 15 residues. Per germline, CDR1 SNHLY and CDR2 FYNNEI.

CDR3 DNA: TGTGCCAGTAGCGGGAGTGGTTACGATACGCAGTATTTT. Translation gives CASSGSGYDTQYF. This chain joins TRBV19 and TRBJ2-3; perhaps TRBD2 as D (6 bases). This CDR3 comprises 13 residues. Trimming removed 6 bases from V and 6 bases from J, with 13 bases in between. Looked up from germline, CDR1 is LNHDA and CDR2 is SQIVND (reference sequence). The full variable domain, in which reference TRBV19 and TRBJ2-3 provide the parts outside the CDR3, is DGGITQSPKYLFRKEGQNVTLSCEQNLNHDAMYWYRQDPGQGLRLIYYSQIVNDFQKGDIAEGYSVSREKKESFPLTVTSAQKNPTAFYLCASSGSGYDTQYFGPGTRLTVL.

The chain couples TRBV18 to TRBJ1-1; perhaps TRBD1 as D (6 bases). The CDR3 is 13 amino acids. The V gene's germline CDR1 is KGHSH and CDR2 LQKENI. V was pared by 2 bases and J by 7 bases, with 11 bases between. The CDR3 reads CASSPNRESEAFF. The CDR3 DNA is TGTGCCAGCTCACCAAACAGGGAAAGTGAAGCTTTCTTT.

This chain joins TRBV28 and TRBJ2-7; TRBD1 matches 8 bases. The CDR3 consists of 15 residues. Trimming removed 6 bases from V and 7 bases from J; junction bases left unmatched: 14. The germline V gene encodes CDR1 MDHEN and CDR2 SYDVKM. CDR3 sequence: CASSIPGQAPWEQYV. The DNA of the CDR3 is TGTGCCAGCAGCATCCCGGGACAGGCCCCTTGGGAGCAGTACGTC.

The chain recombines TRBV27 with TRBJ1-4; D call uncertain. V lost 0 bases, J lost 8 bases, and 13 bases lay in between. This CDR3 is built from 15 residues. CDR1 is MNHEY, CDR2 SMNVEV, per germline (reference sequence). CDR3 region: CASSLSSTYREKLFF. The CDR3 coding sequence is TGTGCCAGCAGTTTATCCTCGACATATAGGGAAAAACTGTTTTTT.

V usage is TRBV16 and J usage is TRBJ1-3; 9 bases fit TRBD1. With V trimmed by 0 bases and J by 7 bases, 7 bases remained unmatched. Germline CDR1 is KGHSY and CDR2 is FQNENV. CDR3 size: 16 residues. Here the CDR3 DNA reads TGTGCCAGCAGCCAATCGTCTAACAGGGGGCCCAACACCATATATTTT. It translates to CASSQSSNRGPNTIYF.

V is TRBV21-1 and J is TRBJ1-5; the D call in the table, TRBD1, was not verified against the DNA. TRBV21-1 constitutes a pseudogene. The CDR3 is 15 amino acids. CDR3 amino acids: CASSKAGAHSRPQHF. Written as DNA, the CDR3 is TGTGCCAGCAGCAAAGCGGGGGCCCACTCGAGGCCCCAGCATTTT.